This T cell receptor (beta chain) was obtained from a study of blood T cell repertoires in COVID-19. The data were produced by immunoSEQ multiplex PCR, yet TCRdb's version contains in-frame clones alone and is incomplete. The sample carries roughly 380,000 clones, roughly nine tenths recorded once. V shed 5 bases, J shed 11 bases, and the junction held 17 bases outside the gene matches. The CDR3 length is 15 residues. Germline-derived CDR1 and CDR2 are MDHEN and SYDVKM. The source material was peripheral blood. The V call is TRBV28, the J call TRBJ1-1; 7 bases fit TRBD1. The clonotype comes from a woman aged 60 to 75 with COVID-19, enrolled during active disease. This CDR3 reads CASSRYPTDRSSAFF. The CDR3 DNA sequence: TGTGCCAGCAGTCGTTACCCCACGGACAGGTCGTCGGCTTTCTTT.